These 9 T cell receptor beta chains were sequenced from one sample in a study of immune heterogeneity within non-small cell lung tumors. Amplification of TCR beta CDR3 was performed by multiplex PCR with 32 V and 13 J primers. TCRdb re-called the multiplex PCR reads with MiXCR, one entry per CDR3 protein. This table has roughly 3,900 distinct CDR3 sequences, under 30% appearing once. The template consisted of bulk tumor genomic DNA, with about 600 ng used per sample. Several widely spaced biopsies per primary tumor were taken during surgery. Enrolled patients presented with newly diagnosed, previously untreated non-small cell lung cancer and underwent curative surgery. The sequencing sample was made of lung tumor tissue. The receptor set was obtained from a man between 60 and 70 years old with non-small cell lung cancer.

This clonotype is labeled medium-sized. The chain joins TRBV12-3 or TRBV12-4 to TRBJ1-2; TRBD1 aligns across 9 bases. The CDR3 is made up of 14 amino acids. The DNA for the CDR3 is TGTGCAACACAGGGGGCCCTGACTAACTATGGCTACACCTTC. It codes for CATQGALTNYGYTF.

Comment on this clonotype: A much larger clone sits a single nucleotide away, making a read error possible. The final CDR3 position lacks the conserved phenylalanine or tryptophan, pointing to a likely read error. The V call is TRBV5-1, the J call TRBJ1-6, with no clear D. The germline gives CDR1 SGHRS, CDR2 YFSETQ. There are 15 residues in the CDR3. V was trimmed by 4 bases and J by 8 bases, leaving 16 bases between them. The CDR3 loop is CASSLTTSTYSPLHS. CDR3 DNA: TGCGCCAGCAGCCTCACGACTTCTACCTATTCACCCCTCCACTCT.

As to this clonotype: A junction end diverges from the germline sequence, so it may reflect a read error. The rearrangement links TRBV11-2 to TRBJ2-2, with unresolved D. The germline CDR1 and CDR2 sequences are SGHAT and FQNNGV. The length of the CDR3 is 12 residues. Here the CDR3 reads CAISSRAGELFF. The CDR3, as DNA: TGTGCCATCAGCTCCCGTGCCGGGGAGCTGTTTTTT.

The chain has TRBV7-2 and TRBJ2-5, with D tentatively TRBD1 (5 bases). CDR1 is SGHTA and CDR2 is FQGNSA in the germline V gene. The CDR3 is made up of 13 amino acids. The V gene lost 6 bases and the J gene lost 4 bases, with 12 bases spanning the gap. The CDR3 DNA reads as TGTGCCAGCAGATCAGCAGGGATAGAGACCCAGTACTTC. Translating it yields CASRSAGIETQYF.

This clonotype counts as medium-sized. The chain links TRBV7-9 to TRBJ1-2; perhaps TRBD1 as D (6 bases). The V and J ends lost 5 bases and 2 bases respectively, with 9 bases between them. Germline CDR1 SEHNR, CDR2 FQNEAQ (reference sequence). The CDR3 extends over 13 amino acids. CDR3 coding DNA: TGTGCCAGCAGCGGGACACTAAACTATGGCTACACCTTC. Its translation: CASSGTLNYGYTF.

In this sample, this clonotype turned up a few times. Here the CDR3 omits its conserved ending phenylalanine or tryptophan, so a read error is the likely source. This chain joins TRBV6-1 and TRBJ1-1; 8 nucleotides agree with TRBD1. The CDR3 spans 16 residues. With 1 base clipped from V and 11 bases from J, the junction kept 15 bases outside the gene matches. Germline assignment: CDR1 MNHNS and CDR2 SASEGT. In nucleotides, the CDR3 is TGTGCCAGCAGTGAAGGACAGGGGTTTAGACCGTCGCTCGCTTTCCTT. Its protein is CASSEGQGFRPSLAFL.

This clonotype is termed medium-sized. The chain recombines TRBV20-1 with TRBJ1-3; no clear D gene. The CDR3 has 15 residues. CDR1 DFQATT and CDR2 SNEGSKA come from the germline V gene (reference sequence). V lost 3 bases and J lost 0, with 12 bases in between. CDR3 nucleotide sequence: TGCAGTGCTAGTTCGTCCCGTGCCTCTGGAAACACCATATATTTT. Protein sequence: CSASSSRASGNTIYF.

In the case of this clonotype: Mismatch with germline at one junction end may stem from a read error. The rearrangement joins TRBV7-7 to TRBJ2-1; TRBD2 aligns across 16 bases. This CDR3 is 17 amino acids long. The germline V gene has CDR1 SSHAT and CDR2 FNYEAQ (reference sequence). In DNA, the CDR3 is TGTGCTAGCAGCTTGGGACTAGCGGGAGGGCCCGACAATGAGCAGTTCTTC. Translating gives CASSLGLAGGPDNEQFF.

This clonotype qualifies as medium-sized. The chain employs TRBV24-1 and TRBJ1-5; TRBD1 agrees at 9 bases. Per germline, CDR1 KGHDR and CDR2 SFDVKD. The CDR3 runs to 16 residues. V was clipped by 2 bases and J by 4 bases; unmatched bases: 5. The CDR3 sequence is CATSDSGQGKNQPQHF. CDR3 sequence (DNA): TGTGCCACCAGTGATTCAGGACAGGGGAAAAATCAGCCCCAGCATTTT.